This TCR beta chain was sequenced for a study of cytomegalovirus exposure and HLA in healthy donors. This CDR3 has 15 amino acids. V trimming: 2 bases; J trimming: 3 bases; junction bases outside the gene matches: 4. Germline CDR1 is SGHRS and CDR2 is YFSETQ. PCR employed 60 Vbeta and 13 Jbeta primers. Produced via immunoSEQ multiplex PCR; TCRdb's table is partial and in-frame only. The sample yields approximately 150,000 clones, around 69% seen once. This clone appeared once. The V gene is TRBV5-1, the J gene TRBJ2-1; 8 nucleotides align to TRBD1. The receptor's source is a woman aged 25 to 39 in good health and CMV-seronegative. Sequences were obtained from PBMCs. This CDR3 reads CASSFTGGNYNEQFF. For the CDR3, the DNA is TGCGCCAGCAGCTTCACAGGGGGTAACTACAATGAGCAGTTCTTC.